This T cell receptor (beta chain) was found in a study of spatial heterogeneity in lung cancer. General study findings and limits: Resection saw ubiquitous expanded tumor TCRs appear in blood more than follow-up did.

Time point in this sample: sample taken at primary tumor resection. TCRs were sequenced from unsorted whole RNA of tumor, nontumor lung or PBMC. Via MiXCR, TCRdb re-called the 5' RACE reads, giving one row per CDR3 protein. The sample lists tens of thousands of distinct CDR3 sequences; approximately 6.8% were seen once. In regard to this clonotype: Its antigen is unidentified.

This specimen consisted of PBMCs, obtained at surgery. The source is a female donor with early-stage non-small cell lung cancer.

CDR3 DNA: TGCAGCGTCCAGACAGGAGCCTACGAGCAGTACTTC. Protein product: CSVQTGAYEQYF. V is TRBV29-1 and J is TRBJ2-7; D is possibly TRBD1 (6 bases). From germline, CDR1 is SQVTM and CDR2 ANQGSEA. CDR3 size: 12 residues. Between the trimmed V and J ends, which lost 6 bases and 2 bases, there was a span of 11 bases.